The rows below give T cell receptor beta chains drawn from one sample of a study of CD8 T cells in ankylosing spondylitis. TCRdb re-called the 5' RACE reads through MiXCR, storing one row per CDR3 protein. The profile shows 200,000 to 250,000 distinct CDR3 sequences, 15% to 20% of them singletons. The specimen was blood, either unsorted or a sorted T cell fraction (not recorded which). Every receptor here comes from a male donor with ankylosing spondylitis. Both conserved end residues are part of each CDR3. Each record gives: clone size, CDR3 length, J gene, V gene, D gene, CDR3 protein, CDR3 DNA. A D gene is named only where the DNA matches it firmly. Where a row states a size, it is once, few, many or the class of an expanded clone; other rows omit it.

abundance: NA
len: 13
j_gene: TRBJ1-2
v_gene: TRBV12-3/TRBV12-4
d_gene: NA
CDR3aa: CASSLSRDYGYTF
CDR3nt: TGTGCCAGCAGTTTATCCCGGGACTATGGCTACACCTTC

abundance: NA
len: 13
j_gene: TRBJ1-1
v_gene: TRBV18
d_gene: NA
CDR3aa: CASSPPVVTEAFF
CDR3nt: TGTGCCAGCTCACCACCGGTGGTCACTGAAGCTTTCTTT

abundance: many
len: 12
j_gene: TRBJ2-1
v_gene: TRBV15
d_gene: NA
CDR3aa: CATSRDLDLVVF
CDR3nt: TGTGCCACCAGCAGAGATCTAGATCTGGTGGTCTTC

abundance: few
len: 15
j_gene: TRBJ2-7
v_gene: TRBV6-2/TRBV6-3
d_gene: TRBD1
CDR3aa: CASSFTGDSVYEQYF
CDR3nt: TGTGCCAGCAGTTTTACAGGGGATTCGGTCTACGAGCAGTACTTC

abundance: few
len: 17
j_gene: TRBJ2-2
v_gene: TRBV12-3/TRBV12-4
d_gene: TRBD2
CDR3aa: CASSATSGTIRPGELFF
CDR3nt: TGTGCCAGCAGCGCGACTAGCGGGACCATACGGCCCGGGGAGCTGTTTTTT

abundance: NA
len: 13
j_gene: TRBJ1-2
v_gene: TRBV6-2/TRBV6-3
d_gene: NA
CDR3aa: CASSYGGFNGYTF
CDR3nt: TGTGCCAGCAGTTACGGTGGTTTCAATGGCTACACCTTC

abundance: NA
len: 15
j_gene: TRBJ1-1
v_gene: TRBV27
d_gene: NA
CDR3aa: CASSLSGGLGTEAFF
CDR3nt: TGTGCCAGCAGTTTAAGTGGGGGCCTCGGCACTGAAGCTTTCTTT

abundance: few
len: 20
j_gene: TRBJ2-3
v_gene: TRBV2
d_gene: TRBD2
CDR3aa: CASSELVGVTSGEPTDTQYF
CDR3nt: TGTGCCAGCAGTGAATTGGTCGGGGTCACTAGCGGAGAACCCACAGATACGCAGTATTTT

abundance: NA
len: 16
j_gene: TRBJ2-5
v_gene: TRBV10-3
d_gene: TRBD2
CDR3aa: CAISNTLGTRQETQYF
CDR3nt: TGTGCCATCAGTAACACCCTCGGGACTAGGCAAGAGACCCAGTACTTC

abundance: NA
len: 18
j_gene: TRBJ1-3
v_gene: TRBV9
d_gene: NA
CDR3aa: CASSHYPLGWGSGNTIYF
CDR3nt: TGTGCCAGCAGCCACTATCCCCTCGGTTGGGGGTCTGGAAACACCATATATTTT

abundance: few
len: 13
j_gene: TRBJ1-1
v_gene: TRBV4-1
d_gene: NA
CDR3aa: CASSQETNTEAFF
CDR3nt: TGCGCCAGCAGCCAAGAGACGAACACTGAAGCTTTCTTT

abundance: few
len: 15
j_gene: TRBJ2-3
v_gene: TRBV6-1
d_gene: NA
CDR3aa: CASAPRRFSTDTQYF
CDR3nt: TGTGCCAGCGCGCCTCGACGGTTTAGCACAGATACGCAGTATTTT

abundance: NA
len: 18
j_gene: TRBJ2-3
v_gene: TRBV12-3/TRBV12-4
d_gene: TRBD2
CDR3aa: CARSSDWTSGKRGDTQYF
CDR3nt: TGTGCCCGCAGTTCCGACTGGACTAGCGGGAAACGGGGAGATACGCAGTATTTT

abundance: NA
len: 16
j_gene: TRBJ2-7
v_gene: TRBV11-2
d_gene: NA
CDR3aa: CASLQVGGRRTYEQYF
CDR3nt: TGTGCCAGCCTCCAGGTTGGGGGCCGGAGAACCTACGAGCAGTACTTC

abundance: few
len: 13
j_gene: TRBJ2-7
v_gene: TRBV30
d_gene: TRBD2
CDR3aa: CAWSMGGRDEQYF
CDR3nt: TGTGCCTGGAGCATGGGCGGGAGGGACGAGCAGTACTTC

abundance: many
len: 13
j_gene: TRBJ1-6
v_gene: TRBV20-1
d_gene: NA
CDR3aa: CSAQGRENSPLHF
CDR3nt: TGCAGTGCCCAAGGACGGGAAAATTCACCCCTCCACTTT

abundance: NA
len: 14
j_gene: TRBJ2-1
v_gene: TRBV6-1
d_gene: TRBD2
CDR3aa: CASNPSSGYNEQFF
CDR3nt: TGTGCCAGCAACCCGTCTAGCGGTTACAATGAGCAGTTCTTC

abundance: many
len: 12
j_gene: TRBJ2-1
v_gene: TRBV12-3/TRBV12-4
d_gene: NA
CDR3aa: CATGGAYNEQFF
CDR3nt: TGTGCCACAGGCGGGGCCTACAATGAGCAGTTCTTC

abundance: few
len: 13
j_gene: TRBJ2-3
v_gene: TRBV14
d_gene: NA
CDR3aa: CASSRLVGDTQYF
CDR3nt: TGTGCCAGCAGCCGTTTGGTGGGGGATACGCAGTATTTT

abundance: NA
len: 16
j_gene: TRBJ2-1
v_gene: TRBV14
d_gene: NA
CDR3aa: CASSQGLSDLPDEQFF
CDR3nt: TGTGCCAGCAGCCAAGGTTTAAGCGACCTCCCAGATGAGCAGTTCTTC

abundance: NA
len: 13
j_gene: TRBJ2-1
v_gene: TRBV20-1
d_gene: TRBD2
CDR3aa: CSAGTSLYNEQFF
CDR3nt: TGCAGTGCTGGGACTAGTCTATACAATGAGCAGTTCTTC

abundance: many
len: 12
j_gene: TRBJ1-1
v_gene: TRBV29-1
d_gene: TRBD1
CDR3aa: CSAETGGTEAFF
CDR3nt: TGCAGCGCCGAGACAGGGGGCACTGAAGCTTTCTTT

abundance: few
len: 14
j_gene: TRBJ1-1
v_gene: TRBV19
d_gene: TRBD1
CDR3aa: CASSVDRGRTEAFF
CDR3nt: TGTGCCAGTAGTGTGGACAGGGGGCGGACTGAAGCTTTCTTT

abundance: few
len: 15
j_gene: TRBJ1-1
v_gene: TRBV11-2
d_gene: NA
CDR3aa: CASSLAEAAHTEAFF
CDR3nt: TGTGCCAGCAGCTTAGCCGAGGCAGCCCACACTGAAGCTTTCTTT

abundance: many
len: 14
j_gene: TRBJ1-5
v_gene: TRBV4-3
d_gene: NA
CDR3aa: CASSQDPGTQPQHF
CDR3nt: TGCGCCAGCAGCCAAGATCCAGGGACTCAGCCCCAGCATTTT

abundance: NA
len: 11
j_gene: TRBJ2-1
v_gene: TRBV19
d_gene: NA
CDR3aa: CASSIFLEQFF
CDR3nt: TGTGCCAGTAGTATCTTCCTTGAGCAGTTCTTC

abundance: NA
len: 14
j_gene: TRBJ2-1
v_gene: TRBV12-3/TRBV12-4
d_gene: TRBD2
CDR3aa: CASSLRGLRDEQFF
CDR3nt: TGTGCCAGCAGTTTAAGGGGACTAAGGGATGAGCAGTTCTTC

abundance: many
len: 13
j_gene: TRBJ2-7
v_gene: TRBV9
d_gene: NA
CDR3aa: CASSVGQSYEQYF
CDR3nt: TGTGCCAGCAGCGTAGGGCAGAGCTACGAGCAGTACTTC

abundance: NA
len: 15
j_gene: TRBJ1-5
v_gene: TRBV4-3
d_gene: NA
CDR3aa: CASSQDAYSNQPQHF
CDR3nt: TGCGCCAGCAGCCAAGATGCGTATAGCAATCAGCCCCAGCATTTT

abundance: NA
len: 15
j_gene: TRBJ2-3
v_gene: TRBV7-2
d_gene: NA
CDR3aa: CASSLVGDIADTQYF
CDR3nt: TGTGCCAGCAGCTTAGTTGGGGACATAGCGGATACGCAGTATTTT

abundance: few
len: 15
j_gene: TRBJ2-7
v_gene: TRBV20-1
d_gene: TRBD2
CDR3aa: CSAIVAGAFSYEQYF
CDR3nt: TGCAGTGCTATAGTAGCGGGGGCATTCTCCTACGAGCAGTACTTC

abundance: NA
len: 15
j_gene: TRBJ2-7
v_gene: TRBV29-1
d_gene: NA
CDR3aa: CSVGIAAGGSYEQYF
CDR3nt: TGCAGCGTTGGCATAGCGGCAGGGGGCTCCTACGAGCAGTACTTC

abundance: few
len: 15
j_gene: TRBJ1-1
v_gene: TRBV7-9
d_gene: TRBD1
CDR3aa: CASTGTGGTNTEAFF
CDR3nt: TGTGCCAGCACAGGGACAGGGGGAACGAACACTGAAGCTTTCTTT

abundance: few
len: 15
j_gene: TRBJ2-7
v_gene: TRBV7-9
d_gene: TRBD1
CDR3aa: CTSSQGQGGAYEQYF
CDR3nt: TGTACCAGCAGCCAGGGACAGGGGGGAGCCTACGAGCAGTACTTC

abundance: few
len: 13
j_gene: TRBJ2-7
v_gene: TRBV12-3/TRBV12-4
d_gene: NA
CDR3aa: CASSWGTSPEQYF
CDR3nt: TGTGCCAGCAGTTGGGGGACCAGCCCCGAGCAGTACTTC

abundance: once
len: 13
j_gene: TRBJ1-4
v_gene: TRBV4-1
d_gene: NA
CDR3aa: CPSSQERGEKLFF
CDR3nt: TGCCCCAGCAGCCAAGAACGTGGCGAAAAACTGTTTTTT

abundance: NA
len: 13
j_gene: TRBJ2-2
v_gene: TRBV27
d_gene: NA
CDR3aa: CASSLDVTGELFF
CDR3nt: TGTGCCAGCAGTTTAGATGTCACCGGGGAGCTGTTTTTT

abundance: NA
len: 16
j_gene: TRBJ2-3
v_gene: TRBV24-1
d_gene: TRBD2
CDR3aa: CATSTPRTSGEDTQYF
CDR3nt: TGTGCCACCAGTACTCCCCGGACTAGCGGGGAGGATACGCAGTATTTT

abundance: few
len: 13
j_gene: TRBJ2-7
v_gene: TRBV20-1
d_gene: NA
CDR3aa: CSAREPSSYEQYF
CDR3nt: TGCAGTGCTAGAGAGCCGAGCTCCTACGAGCAGTACTTC

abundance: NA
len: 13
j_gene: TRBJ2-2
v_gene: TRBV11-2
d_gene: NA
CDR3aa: CASSLAVSGELFF
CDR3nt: TGTGCCAGCAGCTTAGCGGTCAGCGGGGAGCTGTTTTTT

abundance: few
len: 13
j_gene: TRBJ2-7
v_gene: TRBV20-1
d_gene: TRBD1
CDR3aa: CSARAGQGAEQYF
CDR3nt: TGCAGTGCAAGGGCTGGACAGGGTGCCGAGCAGTACTTC

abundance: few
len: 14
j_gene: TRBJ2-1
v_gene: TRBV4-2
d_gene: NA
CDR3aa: CASSQPWGAGVQFF
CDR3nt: TGTGCCAGCAGCCAGCCCTGGGGGGCGGGGGTGCAGTTCTTC

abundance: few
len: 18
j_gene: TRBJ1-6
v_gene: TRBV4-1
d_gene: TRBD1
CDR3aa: CASSARQGESSYNSPLHF
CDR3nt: TGCGCCAGCAGCGCTCGCCAGGGGGAGAGCTCCTATAATTCACCCCTCCACTTT

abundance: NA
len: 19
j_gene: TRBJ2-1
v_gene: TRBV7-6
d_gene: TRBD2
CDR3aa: CASSFATSGEQNSYNEQFF
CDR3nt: TGTGCCAGCAGCTTCGCGACTAGCGGGGAACAAAATTCCTACAATGAGCAGTTCTTC

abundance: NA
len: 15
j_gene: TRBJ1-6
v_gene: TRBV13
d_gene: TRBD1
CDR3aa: CASSPTGTGFSPLHF
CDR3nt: TGTGCCAGCAGCCCTACCGGGACAGGGTTTTCACCCCTCCACTTT

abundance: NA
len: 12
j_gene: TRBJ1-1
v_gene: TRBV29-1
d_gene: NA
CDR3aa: CSVEGPPAEAFF
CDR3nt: TGCAGCGTTGAGGGTCCCCCCGCTGAAGCTTTCTTT

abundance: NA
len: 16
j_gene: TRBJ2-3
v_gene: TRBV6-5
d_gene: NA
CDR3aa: CASSYSRVPSTDTQYF
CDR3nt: TGTGCCAGCAGTTACTCGAGAGTCCCTAGCACAGATACGCAGTATTTT

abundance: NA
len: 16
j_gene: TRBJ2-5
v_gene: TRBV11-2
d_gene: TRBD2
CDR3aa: CASSLAGGRGGETQYF
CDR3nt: TGTGCCAGCAGCTTAGCCGGCGGGAGGGGAGGCGAGACCCAGTACTTC

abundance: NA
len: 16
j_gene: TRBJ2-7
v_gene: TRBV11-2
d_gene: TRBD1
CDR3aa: CASSLDPQGAGYEQYF
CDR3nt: TGTGCCAGCAGCTTAGACCCTCAGGGGGCGGGTTACGAGCAGTACTTC

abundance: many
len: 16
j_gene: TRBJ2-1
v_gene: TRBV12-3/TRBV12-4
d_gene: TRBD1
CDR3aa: CASSPGTGGRDNEQFF
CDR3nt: TGTGCCAGCAGTCCCGGGACAGGGGGCCGGGACAATGAGCAGTTCTTC

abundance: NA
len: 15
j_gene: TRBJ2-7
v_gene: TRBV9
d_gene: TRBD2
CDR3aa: CASSPLAGGLYEQYF
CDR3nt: TGTGCCAGCAGCCCTCTAGCGGGAGGGCTTTACGAGCAGTACTTC

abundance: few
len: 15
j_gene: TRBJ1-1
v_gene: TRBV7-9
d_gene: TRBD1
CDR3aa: CASSLETGAGTEAFF
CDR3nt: TGTGCCAGCAGCTTAGAGACAGGGGCAGGCACTGAAGCTTTCTTT

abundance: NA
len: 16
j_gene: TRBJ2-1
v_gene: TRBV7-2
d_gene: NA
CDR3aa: CASSATGVPSYNEQFF
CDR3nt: TGTGCCAGCAGCGCCACGGGGGTTCCCTCCTACAATGAGCAGTTCTTC

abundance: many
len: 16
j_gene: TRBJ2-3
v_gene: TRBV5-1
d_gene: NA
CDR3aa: CASSLLPSGGTDTQYF
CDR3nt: TGCGCCAGCAGCTTGTTGCCGTCCGGGGGCACAGATACGCAGTATTTT